A single sample gave rise to the 16 T cell receptor beta chains below, sequenced in a study of blood T cell repertoires in COVID-19. Generated by immunoSEQ multiplex PCR, the TCRdb table keeps only in-frame clones and is missing some. The sample includes around 58,000 clones, around 85% of them seen just once. The sequencing sample was made of peripheral blood. These receptors were obtained from a human donor in a cohort sampled during active COVID-19.

The rearrangement uses TRBV7-2 and TRBJ2-6; a possible D gene is TRBD2 (5 bases). Trimming took off 0 bases at V and 4 bases at J, with 7 bases between the two ends. CDR3 size: 15 residues. The germline gives CDR1 SGHTA, CDR2 FQGNSA. Written as DNA, the CDR3 is TGTGCCAGCAGCTTAGCCGGAGGAGGGGCCAACGTCCTGACTTTC. It codes for CASSLAGGGANVLTF.

The J gene is TRBJ2-2, the V gene TRBV5-5; D not certain. Trimming shortened V by 3 bases and J by 2 bases, and 8 bases separated the two germline ends. In germline, CDR1 is SGHKS, CDR2 YYEKEE (reference sequence). CDR3 length equals 14 residues. The CDR3 loop is CASSYGSNTGELFF. The CDR3, as DNA: TGTGCCAGCAGCTACGGGTCAAACACCGGGGAGCTGTTTTTT.

In its sample, this clone was seen a few times. The genes are TRBV6-5 and TRBJ1-2; D perhaps matches TRBD1 (5 bases). CDR3 length: 12 amino acids. Germline V gene data show CDR1 as MNHEY and CDR2 as SVGAGI. V shed 7 bases and J shed 7 bases, with 13 bases lying between them. The CDR3 reads CASNPGSFGYTF. CDR3 nucleotides: TGTGCCAGCAACCCAGGGTCCTTTGGCTACACCTTC.

This clone was seen just once. The chain carries TRBV5-1 and TRBJ2-2, with 11 bases aligning to TRBD2. The trim removed 1 base at V and 5 bases at J, leaving 1 base unmatched. The germline gives CDR1 SGHRS, CDR2 YFSETQ. The CDR3 runs 15 residues. This CDR3 is CASSLRLAGTGELFF. In nucleotides, the CDR3 is TGCGCCAGCAGCTTGAGACTAGCGGGGACCGGGGAGCTGTTTTTT.

The chain carries TRBV5-5 and TRBJ1-2; no reliable D call. Trimming removed 7 bases from V and 7 bases from J, with 26 bases in between. The CDR3 runs to 16 residues. The V gene's germline CDR1 is SGHKS and CDR2 YYEKEE (reference sequence). CDR3 sequence: CASLLLGHGEARGYTF. The CDR3, as DNA: TGTGCCAGCTTATTGTTAGGGCACGGGGAAGCACGTGGCTACACCTTC.

This chain connects TRBV6-5 to TRBJ2-7, with 9 bases that match TRBD1. The germline V gene has CDR1 MNHEY and CDR2 SVGAGI. This CDR3 contains 15 residues. V lost 0 bases and J lost 6; bases outside the gene matches: 6. CDR3 nucleotide sequence: TGTGCCAGCAGTTACTCTCCGGGACAGGGTTTCGAGCAGTACTTC. Translating it yields CASSYSPGQGFEQYF.

The chain joins TRBV27 to TRBJ1-2; 8 bases agree with TRBD1. CDR1 MNHEY and CDR2 SMNVEV come from the germline V gene (reference sequence). With V trimmed by 2 bases and J by 3 bases, 8 bases remained unmatched. CDR3 length: 16 residues. CDR3 sequence (DNA): TGTGCCAGCAGTTTAACAGGGGGAGGCTCTGACTATGGCTACACCTTC. This codes for CASSLTGGGSDYGYTF.

CDR3 residues: CASSLGRGYPTDTQYF. CDR3 DNA: TGTGCCAGCAGCTTAGGTAGGGGTTATCCGACAGATACGCAGTATTTT. The chain links TRBV7-8 to TRBJ2-3; D may be TRBD1 (5 bases). The V gene's germline CDR1 is SGHVS and CDR2 FQNEAQ. V was clipped by 1 base and J by 3 bases, with 14 bases between them. The CDR3 runs 16 residues.

CDR3 loop: CASSPGESGYGYTF. DNA for the CDR3: TGTGCCAGCTCACCCGGGGAGTCGGGCTATGGCTACACCTTC. The chain links TRBV18 to TRBJ1-2; the D is unclear. The CDR3 is 14 residues long. CDR1 is KGHSH and CDR2 is LQKENI in the germline V gene. Trimming shortened V by 3 bases and J by 4 bases, and 12 bases separated the two germline ends.

The CDR3: CASSLLAGGPYEQYF. CDR3 coding DNA: TGTGCCAGCAGCTTGCTAGCGGGGGGGCCCTACGAGCAGTACTTC. The V and J genes are TRBV7-6 and TRBJ2-7; TRBD2 matches at 12 bases. V gave up 3 bases and J gave up 2 bases; unmatched junction bases: 2. CDR3 length: 15 amino acids. Germline V gene sequence: CDR1 SGHVS, CDR2 FNYEAQ.

This clone was seen a single time. The V gene is TRBV7-3, the J gene TRBJ2-1; 7 bases line up with TRBD1. Germline V lookup: CDR1 SGHTA, CDR2 FQGTGA. The CDR3 runs to 15 residues. The V segment lost 5 bases and the J segment 4 bases; nucleotides outside the gene matches: 8. CDR3 in amino acids: CASSVQGLSYNEQFF. The CDR3 DNA sequence: TGTGCCAGCAGCGTACAGGGGTTATCTTACAATGAGCAGTTCTTC.

The chain combines TRBV18 with TRBJ1-1; tentative D call: TRBD1 (6 bases). V gave up 3 bases and J gave up 4 bases, with 18 bases separating them. Germline CDR1 is KGHSH and CDR2 is LQKENI. The CDR3 length is 16 residues. The CDR3, as DNA: TGTGCCAGCTCACCCCCAGGCGTAGGGGGTTCCACTGAAGCTTTCTTT. This codes for CASSPPGVGGSTEAFF.

The genes are TRBV7-8 and TRBJ2-5; D is possibly TRBD2 (7 bases). The germline CDR1 and CDR2 sequences are SGHVS and FQNEAQ. This CDR3 region has 17 residues. Trimming left V 5 bases short and J 3 bases short, with 22 bases between. The CDR3 region is CASSLSSGGPPKETQYF. CDR3 DNA: TGTGCCAGCAGCCTATCATCCGGGGGGCCCCCAAAAGAGACCCAGTACTTC. The entire variable domain, with the rest obtained from reference TRBV7-8 and TRBJ2-5, is as follows: GAGVSQSPRYKVAKRGQDVALRCDPISGHVSLFWYQQALGQGPEFLTYFQNEAQLDKSGLPSDRFFAERPEGSVSTLKIQRTQQEDSAVYLCASSLSSGGPPKETQYFGPGTRLLVL.

The chain is built from TRBV18 and TRBJ1-6; 10 nucleotides match TRBD1. The CDR3 sequence is 15 residues long. The V and J ends lost 2 bases and 10 bases, in that order; junction bases with no gene match: 5. Germline CDR1 reads KGHSH; CDR2 reads LQKENI. The CDR3 reads CASSPRQGAQSPLHF. The CDR3 DNA is TGTGCCAGCTCACCAAGACAGGGGGCGCAATCACCCCTCCACTTT.

The rearrangement joins TRBV15 to TRBJ1-2, with 7 bases lining up with TRBD1. With 0 bases clipped from V and 2 bases from J, the junction kept 12 bases outside the gene matches. Per germline, CDR1 LNHNV and CDR2 YYDKDF (reference sequence). The CDR3 sequence is 18 residues long. Here the CDR3 DNA reads TGTGCCACCAGCAGAGACGACAGGGTAGGGGGCGCGAACTATGGCTACACCTTC. The encoded protein is CATSRDDRVGGANYGYTF.

This clone was seen more than once but under ten times. The CDR3: CASSLGQYTGELFF. CDR3 DNA: TGTGCCAGCAGCTTAGGGCAGTACACCGGGGAGCTGTTTTTT. The V and J genes are TRBV7-3 and TRBJ2-2, with unresolved D. The CDR3 extends over 14 amino acids. Germline V CDR1 and CDR2: SGHTA, FQGTGA. V gave up 2 bases and J gave up 3 bases, with 7 bases separating them.